The clone carrying this TCR beta chain was picked up one time. The sample belongs to a study of blood T cell repertoires in COVID-19. Across the whole study: COVID-19 samples, acute and convalescent, were from the United States, Italy and Spain. From T cells, B-cell-depleted T cells, or PBMCs came the material, which was cDNA or gDNA.

Germline lookup yields CDR1 SGHNT and CDR2 YENEEA. The CDR3 runs to 16 residues. V lost 1 base and J lost 3; bases outside the gene matches: 1. Per the study methods: Amplified reference gene primers provided the basis for estimating nucleated cell counts. The repertoire was sequenced with immunoSEQ multiplex PCR; TCRdb's copy has only in-frame clones and lacks some. The V and J calls and clone size were taken over from that table, and D and trimming were inferred from the DNA. There are about 210,000 clones in the sample; approximately 84% occur only once, and about 7.3% lies in the top ten. The material sequenced was peripheral blood. The chain has TRBV11-3 and TRBJ2-1, with TRBD2 identical over 12 bases. This clonotype was obtained from a woman in her 50s with active or convalescent COVID-19. CDR3 nucleotides: TGTGCCAGCAGCTTAGGGACTAGCGGGGACTACAATGAGCAGTTCTTC. Amino acids: CASSLGTSGDYNEQFF.